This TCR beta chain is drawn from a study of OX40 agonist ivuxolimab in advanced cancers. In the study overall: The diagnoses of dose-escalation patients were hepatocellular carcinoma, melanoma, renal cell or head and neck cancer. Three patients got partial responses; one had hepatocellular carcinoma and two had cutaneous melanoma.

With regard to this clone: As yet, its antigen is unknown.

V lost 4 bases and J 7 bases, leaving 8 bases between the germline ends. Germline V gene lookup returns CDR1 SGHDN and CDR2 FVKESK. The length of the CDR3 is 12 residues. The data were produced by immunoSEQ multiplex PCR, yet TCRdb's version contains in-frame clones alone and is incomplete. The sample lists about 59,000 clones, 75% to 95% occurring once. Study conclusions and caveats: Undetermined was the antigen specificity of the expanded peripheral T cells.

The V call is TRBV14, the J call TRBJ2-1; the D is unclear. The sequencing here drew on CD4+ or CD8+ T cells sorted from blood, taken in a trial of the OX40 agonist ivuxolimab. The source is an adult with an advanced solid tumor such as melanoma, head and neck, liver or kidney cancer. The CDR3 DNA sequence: TGTGCCAGCAGCCCCGGGTGGAATGAGCAGTTCTTC. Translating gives CASSPGWNEQFF.